The 30 T cell receptor beta chains reported below all come from one sample, sequenced in a study of T cells in Graves' hyperthyroidism and ophthalmopathy. Amplification of TCR beta CDR3 regions used RNA as the template. When the TCR CDR3 underwent first-round RT-PCR, the HTBI primer set was used. One entry per CDR3 protein, called by TCRdb with MiXCR from the multiplex PCR reads. The sample contains 550,000 to 850,000 distinct CDR3 sequences, 15% to 20% of which appear only once. The specimen sequenced was blood. These TCRs come from a woman aged 45-60 years with Graves' hyperthyroidism that later progressed to Graves' ophthalmopathy.

The V gene is TRBV10-3, the J gene TRBJ1-1, with D possibly TRBD1 on 5 matching bases. Looked up from germline, CDR1 is ENHRY and CDR2 is SYGVKD. The V gene lost 3 bases and the J gene lost 5 bases, with 13 bases spanning the gap. The CDR3 covers 14 residues. This CDR3 reads CAISESRVGTEAFF. CDR3 DNA: TGTGCCATCAGTGAATCCAGGGTCGGGACTGAAGCTTTCTTT.

This clonotype was detected a few times. The chain uses TRBV3-1 and TRBJ2-1; no firm D call. Trimming took 0 bases from V and 5 from J, leaving 8 bases between them. CDR1 LGHDT and CDR2 YNNKEL come from the germline V gene (reference sequence). The CDR3 is 14 residues long. DNA of the CDR3: TGTGCCAGCAGCCAAGATTCAGGAAACAATGAGCAGTTCTTC. Encoded protein: CASSQDSGNNEQFF.

J is TRBJ2-5 and V is TRBV20-1, with 10 bases lining up with TRBD2. The CDR3 is made up of 14 amino acids. Germline V gives CDR1 DFQATT, CDR2 SNEGSKA (reference sequence). J gave up 5 bases and V 5 bases, and 8 bases lay outside the gene matches. The CDR3 is CSARERGGLETQYF. The CDR3 region has the DNA TGCAGTGCTCGGGAGCGGGGGGGCCTCGAGACCCAGTACTTC.

The chain joins TRBV2 to TRBJ1-5, with 9 bases lining up with TRBD1. Germline V gives CDR1 SNHLY, CDR2 FYNNEI. V was pared by 3 bases and J by 6 bases, with 3 bases of the junction left unmatched. The CDR3 has 14 residues. The CDR3 DNA reads as TGTGCCAGCAGTGATCGGGACAGGGTTCAGCCCCAGCATTTT. This codes for CASSDRDRVQPQHF. Full variable domain (missing parts from reference TRBV2 and TRBJ1-5): EPEVTQTPSHQVTQMGQEVILRCVPISNHLYFYWYRQILGQKVEFLVSFYNNEISEKSEIFDDQFSVERPDGSNFTLKIRSTKLEDSAMYFCASSDRDRVQPQHFGDGTRLSIL.

This clonotype was seen a single time. Sequence at one end of the junction differs from germline and may be a read error. The chain carries TRBV7-7 and TRBJ2-2; the match to TRBD1 covers 9 bases. The CDR3 is 15 residues long. The germline gives CDR1 SSHAT, CDR2 FNYEAQ (reference sequence). The CDR3 sequence: CASRPGTGSAGELFF. As DNA, the CDR3 is TGTGCTAGCAGACCCGGGACAGGGAGTGCCGGGGAGCTGTTTTTT.

Note on this clonotype: Mismatch with germline at one junction end may stem from a read error. This chain connects TRBV5-1 to TRBJ2-3, with unresolved D. From germline, CDR1 is SGHRS and CDR2 YFSETQ. The CDR3 contains 14 residues. CDR3 sequence: CASSSNSLPDTHYF. As DNA, the CDR3 is TGCGCCAGCAGCTCAAACTCCTTGCCAGATACGCACTATTTT.

This clonotype was seen repeatedly, ten times or more. The chain uses TRBV2 and TRBJ2-5; the match to TRBD2 covers 12 bases. The CDR3 sequence is 15 residues long. CDR1 is SNHLY and CDR2 is FYNNEI in the germline V gene. V was pared by 6 bases and J by 4 bases, with 6 bases of the junction left unmatched. The CDR3 nucleotides are TGTGCCAGCAGCGCGACTAGCGGGGGCGGAGAGACCCAGTACTTC. Amino acid sequence: CASSATSGGGETQYF. Filled out from reference TRBV2 and TRBJ2-5, the complete variable domain reads EPEVTQTPSHQVTQMGQEVILRCVPISNHLYFYWYRQILGQKVEFLVSFYNNEISEKSEIFDDQFSVERPDGSNFTLKIRSTKLEDSAMYFCASSATSGGGETQYFGPGTRLLVL.

The rearrangement uses TRBV3-1 and TRBJ2-5, with D perhaps being TRBD1 or TRBD2 (5 bases each). The CDR3 has 14 amino acids. Germline V lookup: CDR1 LGHDT, CDR2 YNNKEL (reference sequence). Trimming stripped 5 bases from V and 5 bases from J, with 15 bases between. The CDR3 protein is CASSLVGAGETQYF. CDR3 in DNA: TGTGCCAGCAGCTTGGTTGGGGCGGGTGAGACCCAGTACTTC.

This chain connects TRBV4-1 to TRBJ2-3, with 8 nucleotides matching TRBD2. V shed 5 bases and J 2 bases; nucleotides not matched to a gene: 6. The CDR3 length is 15 residues. Per the germline V gene, CDR1 is MGHRA and CDR2 is YSYEKL. The CDR3 sequence is CASSNRGGLTDTQYF. CDR3 coding DNA: TGCGCCAGCAGCAACCGCGGGGGGCTCACAGATACGCAGTATTTT.

This clonotype has a count of ten or more. J is TRBJ2-7 and V is TRBV6-1; D unclear. V was clipped by 1 base and J by 3 bases, with 4 bases between them. Germline V gene lookup returns CDR1 MNHNS and CDR2 SASEGT. The CDR3 has 12 amino acids. The CDR3 sequence: CASSEVFYEQYF. Written as DNA, the CDR3 is TGTGCCAGCAGTGAAGTTTTCTACGAGCAGTACTTC.

This clonotype was recorded at least ten times. The chain carries TRBV11-3 and TRBJ2-3; D possibly uses TRBD1 or TRBD2 (5 bases each). CDR1 SGHNT and CDR2 YENEEA come from the germline V gene. With 5 bases removed from V and 4 bases from J, the gap between germline ends came to 13 bases. The CDR3 length is 14 residues. The CDR3 protein is CASSKRGSADTQYF. The CDR3 region has the DNA TGTGCCAGCAGCAAGAGGGGTTCTGCAGATACGCAGTATTTT.

V and J are TRBV12-3 or TRBV12-4 and TRBJ1-1; no clear D gene. The CDR3 is 15 residues long. Trimming left V 1 base short and J 2 bases short, with 11 bases between. Here the CDR3 DNA reads TGTGCCAGCAGTTTAGGCCAGGCCTACAACACTGAAGCTTTCTTT. Its protein is CASSLGQAYNTEAFF.

On this clonotype: As the CDR3 is not closed by the conserved phenylalanine or tryptophan, this likely results from a read error. The J gene is TRBJ1-5, the V gene TRBV7-9, with D perhaps matching TRBD1 (6 bases). The CDR3 consists of 15 residues. Trimming left V 5 bases short and J 4 bases short, with 15 bases between. Germline values: CDR1 SEHNR, CDR2 FQNEAQ (reference sequence). The CDR3, as DNA: TGTGCCAGCAGCGCTACCGGGACACAAAATCAGCCCCAGCATCTT. The encoded protein is CASSATGTQNQPQHL.

This clonotype was picked up a small number of times. This chain links TRBV7-9 with TRBJ2-7; maybe TRBD1 (6 bases). Germline assignment: CDR1 SEHNR and CDR2 FQNEAQ (reference sequence). CDR3 length: 14 residues. The V end lost 3 bases, the J end lost 3 bases, and 12 bases lay between the germline ends. In nucleotides, the CDR3 is TGTGCCAGCAGCTTCAGTGGACAGTTCTACGAGCAGTACTTC. This codes for CASSFSGQFYEQYF.

This clonotype has just a few counts. The rearrangement joins TRBV29-1 to TRBJ2-3, with TRBD1 as a possible D gene (5 bases). With 7 bases removed from V and 6 bases from J, the gap between germline ends came to 14 bases. This CDR3 spans 12 amino acids. Germline V gene data show CDR1 as SQVTM and CDR2 as ANQGSEA. The CDR3 spells CSARDVVDTQYF. In nucleotides, the CDR3 is TGCAGCGCCAGGGATGTGGTGGATACGCAGTATTTT.

This clonotype showed up many times. This rearrangement joins TRBV12-3 or TRBV12-4 to TRBJ1-5; weak D call: TRBD1 (5 bases). This CDR3 has 14 amino acids. V was clipped by 3 bases and J by 10 bases, with 16 bases between them. The CDR3, as DNA: TGTGCCAGCAGTTTCCTAGGGGAATCTAAACCCCAGCATTTT. Its translation is CASSFLGESKPQHF.

CDR3 in amino acids: CSVDRVGTYEQYF. CDR3 coding DNA: TGCAGCGTTGATAGGGTAGGCACCTACGAGCAGTACTTC. The genes are TRBV29-1 and TRBJ2-7; the D is unclear. CDR3 length: 13 residues. V was shortened by 3 bases and J by 2 bases, with 11 bases between the two germline ends. CDR1 and CDR2 from the germline V gene are SQVTM and ANQGSEA.

This clonotype was counted only a few times. The V and J genes are TRBV20-1 and TRBJ2-7; D uncertain. This CDR3 spans 13 amino acids. The germline V gene encodes CDR1 DFQATT and CDR2 SNEGSKA (reference sequence). Trimming pared 2 bases from V and 0 bases from J, leaving 8 bases between. Here the CDR3 DNA reads TGCAGTGCTAGATGGACGGTCTCCTACGAGCAGTACTTC. Translated, it gives CSARWTVSYEQYF.

This clonotype has more than one count but fewer than ten. V usage is TRBV6-6 and J usage is TRBJ1-4; the D is unclear. The CDR3 sequence is 17 residues long. Trimming removed 2 bases at V and 0 bases at J, with 13 bases between. Germline V CDR1 and CDR2: MNHNY, SVGAGI (reference sequence). The CDR3 reads CASSYPVSATTNEKLFF. Here the CDR3 DNA reads TGTGCCAGCAGTTACCCGGTCTCAGCCACAACTAATGAAAAACTGTTTTTT.

The V call is TRBV6-2 or TRBV6-3, the J call TRBJ2-1; TRBD2 aligns across 7 bases. The CDR3 is made up of 14 amino acids. V dropped 0 bases and J dropped 12; count of bases not matched to a gene: 8. The germline gives CDR1 MNHEY, CDR2 SVGEGT. The CDR3 coding sequence is TGTGCCAGCAGTTACTCTACTAGCGTAGATGGGCAGTTCTTC. Translation: CASSYSTSVDGQFF.

This clonotype was seen many times. The chain joins TRBV18 to TRBJ1-1; 9 positions match TRBD1. Germline V lookup: CDR1 KGHSH, CDR2 LQKENI. J lost 7 bases, V lost 2 bases, and 8 bases had no gene match. The CDR3 sequence is 15 residues long. In nucleotides, the CDR3 is TGTGCCAGCTCACCAGGAGACGGGACAGGGCTTGAAGCTTTCTTT. This translates into CASSPGDGTGLEAFF.

In its sample, this clonotype was seen many times. V gene TRBV7-2 combines with J gene TRBJ2-1, with TRBD2 matching over 7 bases. After removal of 1 base from V and 5 bases from J, the junction contained 5 bases not matched to a gene. This CDR3 is built from 15 residues. Germline V lookup: CDR1 SGHTA, CDR2 FQGNSA. This CDR3 is CASSLGAGTDNEQFF. The CDR3 nucleotides are TGTGCCAGCAGCTTAGGAGCGGGGACCGACAATGAGCAGTTCTTC. The whole variable domain, remainder taken from reference TRBV7-2 and TRBJ2-1, is GAGVSQSPSNKVTEKGKDVELRCDPISGHTALYWYRQSLGQGLEFLIYFQGNSAPDKSGLPSDRFSAERTGGSVSTLTIQRTQQEDSAVYLCASSLGAGTDNEQFFGPGTRLTVL.

This clonotype occurred many times. The genes are TRBV7-9 and TRBJ1-2, with no clear D. V was shortened by 5 bases and J by 1 base, with 11 bases between the two germline ends. From germline, CDR1 is SEHNR and CDR2 FQNEAQ (reference sequence). The CDR3 loop spans 14 amino acids. This CDR3 is CASSDGEINYGYTF. As DNA, the CDR3 is TGTGCCAGCAGCGACGGGGAGATTAACTATGGCTACACCTTC.

This rearrangement joins TRBV19 to TRBJ1-1; D is uncertain. CDR3 length: 14 residues. V dropped 3 bases and J dropped 0 bases, with 8 bases sitting between them. The germline V gene has CDR1 LNHDA and CDR2 SQIVND (reference sequence). The CDR3: CASSMGFMNTEAFF. CDR3 in DNA: TGTGCCAGTAGTATGGGCTTTATGAACACTGAAGCTTTCTTT.

On this clonotype itself: A junction end diverges from the germline sequence, so it may reflect a read error. The genes are TRBV7-7 and TRBJ1-6; tentative D call: TRBD1 (6 bases). Germline lookup yields CDR1 SSHAT and CDR2 FNYEAQ (reference sequence). The CDR3 is 16 residues long. The CDR3 sequence: CASSLKGGRANSPLHF. In nucleotides, the CDR3 is TGTGCTAGCAGCTTAAAGGGGGGCAGGGCCAATTCACCCCTCCACTTT.

There are a few counts of this clonotype. A much larger clone is a single base away; this may be a read error. The J gene is TRBJ1-1, the V gene TRBV11-2; D gene ambiguous. The CDR3 loop spans 14 amino acids. The germline V gene encodes CDR1 SGHAT and CDR2 FQNNGV. DNA for the CDR3: TGTGCCAGCAGCTTCGGGTGGTTGGGCACTGGAGCTTTCTTT. It translates to CASSFGWLGTGAFF.

The J gene is TRBJ2-6, the V gene TRBV7-3; either TRBD1 or TRBD2 may fit D (5 bases each). Deletions cut 4 bases from V and 4 bases from J, with 20 bases between. From germline, CDR1 is SGHTA and CDR2 FQGTGA. This CDR3 contains 18 residues. Written as DNA, the CDR3 is TGTGCCAGCAGCTCCCCTTCGGGACCCTTCGCCGGGGCCAACGTCCTGACTTTC. Translation gives CASSSPSGPFAGANVLTF. Full variable domain (rest looked up from reference TRBV7-3 and TRBJ2-6): GAGVSQTPSNKVTEKGKYVELRCDPISGHTALYWYRQSLGQGPEFLIYFQGTGAADDSGLPNDRFFAVRPEGSVSTLKIQRTERGDSAVYLCASSSPSGPFAGANVLTFGAGSRLTVL.

The chain combines TRBV30 with TRBJ1-4; TRBD1 is a possible D gene (5 bases). Per the germline V gene, CDR1 is GTSNPN and CDR2 is SVGIG (reference sequence). Trimming took off 4 bases at V and 5 bases at J, with 14 bases between the two ends. CDR3 length: 14 amino acids. This CDR3 is CAWTPGTGNEKLFF. CDR3 nucleotide sequence: TGTGCCTGGACCCCCGGGACTGGAAATGAAAAACTGTTTTTT.

This clonotype was observed many times. The V gene is TRBV7-3, the J gene TRBJ2-3; TRBD2 agrees at 7 bases. CDR3 length: 13 residues. With V trimmed by 11 bases and J by 6 bases, 11 bases remained unmatched. Germline-derived CDR1 and CDR2 are SGHTA and FQGTGA. The CDR3 is CASQEAGEDTQYF. Here the CDR3 DNA reads TGTGCCTCCCAGGAGGCGGGGGAGGATACGCAGTATTTT.

At least ten counts were recorded for this clonotype. The chain uses TRBV6-2 or TRBV6-3 and TRBJ2-1, with 8 bases that match TRBD2. V trimming: 5 bases; J trimming: 4 bases; junction bases outside the gene matches: 10. The CDR3 is 16 amino acids. The germline V gene has CDR1 MNHEY and CDR2 SVGEGT. In DNA form, the CDR3 reads TGTGCCAGCAGTCCTTTTCGGGGGGGAACTTACAATGAGCAGTTCTTC. The encoded protein is CASSPFRGGTYNEQFF.